The 32 T cell receptor beta chains below were found in one sample sequenced in a study of OX40 agonist ivuxolimab in advanced cancers. Assay used: immunoSEQ multiplex PCR; TCRdb lists only in-frame clones, some missing. The table has tens of thousands of clones, just over 90% seen once. Specimen: CD4+ or CD8+ T cells sorted from blood, collected in a trial of the OX40 agonist ivuxolimab. Receptors originate from an adult with an advanced solid tumor such as melanoma, head and neck, liver or kidney cancer.

This chain connects TRBV4-2 to TRBJ2-7; 11 bases are shared with TRBD2. This CDR3 is built from 15 residues. The germline gives CDR1 LGHNA, CDR2 YNFKEQ. V shed 4 bases and J 3 bases; nucleotides not matched to a gene: 5. The CDR3 DNA is TGTGCCAGCAGCCTACTAGCGGGGGCCCTCTACGAGCAGTACTTC. Amino acid sequence: CASSLLAGALYEQYF.

This clone appeared a few times. V gene TRBV7-8 combines with J gene TRBJ1-2, with 7 bases matching TRBD1. This CDR3 spans 16 amino acids. Germline V gene lookup returns CDR1 SGHVS and CDR2 FQNEAQ. The ends lost 1 base at V and 3 bases at J; junction bases unmatched: 8. The CDR3 reads CASSLEATGIYYGYTF. CDR3 nucleotides: TGTGCCAGCAGCTTAGAAGCGACAGGGATTTACTATGGCTACACCTTC.

The genes are TRBV19 and TRBJ1-1; weak D call: TRBD1 (5 bases). V was cut by 7 bases and J by 4 bases, with 13 bases left in between. The CDR3 runs to 13 residues. Germline V gene sequence: CDR1 LNHDA, CDR2 SQIVND (reference sequence). The CDR3 DNA reads as TGTGCCAGTACCTCAGGCGGGGGCACTGAAGCTTTCTTT. Encoded protein: CASTSGGGTEAFF.

This chain links TRBV2 with TRBJ1-3; no reliable D call. Deletions cut 3 bases from V and 4 bases from J, with 19 bases between. Germline V gives CDR1 SNHLY, CDR2 FYNNEI. The length of the CDR3 is 17 residues. The CDR3: CASSDFVTPPEGNTIYF. As DNA, the CDR3 is TGTGCCAGCAGTGATTTCGTGACTCCCCCGGAAGGAAACACCATATATTTT.

The chain joins TRBV4-1 to TRBJ1-1; D call uncertain. CDR3 length equals 15 residues. The germline V gene has CDR1 MGHRA and CDR2 YSYEKL. Trimming took off 3 bases at V and 0 bases at J, with 11 bases between the two ends. The CDR3 DNA reads TGCGCCAGCAGCCAGCCTGGATTTATGAACACTGAAGCTTTCTTT. Translating gives CASSQPGFMNTEAFF.

This clone was found a few times. The V call is TRBV19, the J call TRBJ1-4, with D perhaps TRBD1 (6 bases). Trimming removed 7 bases at V and 5 bases at J, with 11 bases between. The CDR3 totals 13 residues. Germline CDR1 is LNHDA and CDR2 is SQIVND (reference sequence). The CDR3 loop is CASTLGGNEKLFF. The CDR3 DNA is TGTGCCAGTACCCTAGGGGGGAATGAAAAACTGTTTTTT.

The gene calls are TRBV19 and TRBJ2-1, with no clear D. Trimming took off 3 bases at V and 7 bases at J, with 10 bases between the two ends. Germline loops: CDR1 LNHDA, CDR2 SQIVND (reference sequence). This CDR3 spans 13 amino acids. The CDR3 DNA follows: TGTGCCAGTAGTATTCCCGGGTCGAATGAGCAGTTCTTC. It translates to CASSIPGSNEQFF. Supplemented by reference TRBV19 and TRBJ2-1, the full variable domain reads DGGITQSPKYLFRKEGQNVTLSCEQNLNHDAMYWYRQDPGQGLRLIYYSQIVNDFQKGDIAEGYSVSREKKESFPLTVTSAQKNPTAFYLCASSIPGSNEQFFGPGTRLTVL.

The V and J genes are TRBV5-1 and TRBJ2-7, with 9 positions matching TRBD2. The CDR3 is 15 residues long. V dropped 4 bases and J dropped 6; count of bases not matched to a gene: 11. Looked up from germline, CDR1 is SGHRS and CDR2 is YFSETQ. CDR3 amino acids: CASSGWTSEEGEQYF. The CDR3, as DNA: TGCGCCAGCAGCGGCTGGACTAGCGAGGAGGGCGAGCAGTACTTC.

The chain joins TRBV15 to TRBJ2-1; no reliable D call. Between the trimmed V and J ends, which lost 3 bases and 5 bases, there was a span of 5 bases. Per the germline V gene, CDR1 is LNHNV and CDR2 is YYDKDF (reference sequence). The CDR3 runs 12 residues. CDR3 in amino acids: CATSREDNEQFF. The DNA for the CDR3 is TGTGCCACCAGCAGGGAAGACAATGAGCAGTTCTTC.

The rearrangement links TRBV5-6 to TRBJ1-5, with TRBD1 as a possible D gene (5 bases). Deletions cut 4 bases from V and 4 bases from J, with 9 bases between. Per germline, CDR1 SGHDT and CDR2 YYEEEE. The CDR3 extends over 13 amino acids. CDR3 sequence reads: CASSPGGNQPQHF. The DNA for the CDR3 is TGTGCCAGCAGCCCCGGGGGGAATCAGCCCCAGCATTTT.

J is TRBJ2-1 and V is TRBV7-2, with D perhaps matching TRBD2 (7 bases). This CDR3 has 15 amino acids. Trimming took off 3 bases at V and 3 bases at J, with 12 bases between the two ends. Germline CDR1 SGHTA, CDR2 FQGNSA. For the CDR3, the DNA is TGTGCCAGCAGCTTTGCGGGGGCAAGCTACAATGAGCAGTTCTTC. Its protein is CASSFAGASYNEQFF. The entire variable domain, with the rest obtained from reference TRBV7-2 and TRBJ2-1, is as follows: GAGVSQSPSNKVTEKGKDVELRCDPISGHTALYWYRQSLGQGLEFLIYFQGNSAPDKSGLPSDRFSAERTGGSVSTLTIQRTQQEDSAVYLCASSFAGASYNEQFFGPGTRLTVL.

This chain joins TRBV7-8 and TRBJ2-3; 11 nucleotides agree with TRBD2. The CDR3 totals 16 residues. Germline V CDR1 and CDR2: SGHVS, FQNEAQ. V lost 4 bases, J lost 4 bases, and 7 bases stayed unmatched. The CDR3 loop reads CASSSVAGGPSDTQYF. The CDR3 nucleotides are TGTGCCAGCAGCTCCGTAGCGGGGGGGCCTTCAGATACGCAGTATTTT.

This clone was seen only a few times. The chain employs TRBV11-2 and TRBJ2-3; D may be TRBD2 (6 bases). The V gene lost 4 bases and the J gene lost 2 bases, with 13 bases spanning the gap. The germline CDR1 and CDR2 sequences are SGHAT and FQNNGV. The CDR3 spans 15 residues. The DNA of the CDR3 is TGTGCCAGCAGCTCCGGCGGCGGGGACACAGATACGCAGTATTTT. Translated, it gives CASSSGGGDTDTQYF.

The chain employs TRBV9 and TRBJ2-7, with 15 bases that match TRBD2. J was trimmed by 6 bases and V by 4 bases; bases with no gene match: 5. The CDR3 extends over 15 amino acids. Germline lookup yields CDR1 SGDLS and CDR2 YYNGEE. The CDR3 DNA follows: TGTGCCAGCAGCTCCGGGACTAGCGGGGGGAGCGAGCAGTACTTC. Residues: CASSSGTSGGSEQYF. The whole variable domain, remainder taken from reference TRBV9 and TRBJ2-7, is DSGVTQTPKHLITATGQRVTLRCSPRSGDLSVYWYQQSLDQGLQFLIQYYNGEERAKGNILERFSAQQFPDLHSELNLSSLELGDSALYFCASSSGTSGGSEQYFGPGTRLTVT.

This clone showed up just a few times. The genes are TRBV21-1 and TRBJ1-2; the D call in the table, TRBD1, was not verified against the DNA. TRBV21-1 is described as a pseudogene. This CDR3 contains 18 residues. CDR3: CASSKNRGLNLANYGYTF. CDR3 sequence (DNA): TGTGCCAGCAGCAAGAACAGGGGGCTTAACCTAGCTAACTATGGCTACACCTTC.

As for this clone: A far larger clone is off by one base, so a read error is likely. Other nucleotide sequences from this sample produce the same CDR3. The chain combines TRBV11-2 with TRBJ2-7; D ambiguous. Germline CDR1 is SGHAT and CDR2 is FQNNGV. Trimming cost V 1 base and J 5 bases, with 3 bases left between them. This CDR3 is built from 11 residues. CDR3 sequence reads: CASSLGHEQYF. DNA for the CDR3: TGTGCCAGCAGCTTAGGTCACGAGCAGTACTTC. The full variable domain, in which reference TRBV11-2 and TRBJ2-7 provide the parts outside the CDR3, is EAGVAQSPRYKIIEKRQSVAFWCNPISGHATLYWYQQILGQGPKLLIQFQNNGVVDDSQLPKDRFSAERLKGVDSTLKIQPAKLEDSAVYLCASSLGHEQYFGPGTRLTVT.

In its sample, this clone was seen once. CDR3: CASRSYYGYTF. In DNA, the CDR3 is TGTGCCAGCAGGAGTTACTATGGCTACACCTTC. The chain uses TRBV6-4 and TRBJ1-2; D is ambiguous. V shed 6 bases and J shed 3 bases, with 5 bases lying between them. This CDR3 has 11 residues. CDR1 is MRHNA and CDR2 is SNTAGT in the germline V gene.

This clone was observed once. This rearrangement joins TRBV20-1 to TRBJ2-7; D is unresolved. CDR3 length: 11 residues. V lost 3 bases, J lost 2 bases, and 5 bases lay in between. Germline V gene lookup returns CDR1 DFQATT and CDR2 SNEGSKA (reference sequence). In nucleotides, the CDR3 is TGCAGTGCTAGGCCCACCTACGAGCAGTACTTC. Translated, it gives CSARPTYEQYF.

The genes are TRBV11-2 and TRBJ2-7; no clear D gene. The CDR3 has 11 amino acids. Germline assignment: CDR1 SGHAT and CDR2 FQNNGV. Trimming cost V 4 bases and J 3 bases, with 4 bases left between them. CDR3 bases: TGTGCCAGCAGCTCCAGCTACGAGCAGTACTTC. Protein sequence: CASSSSYEQYF.

This clone was seen a single time. The V call is TRBV7-9, the J call TRBJ2-5, with D unclear. There are 14 residues in the CDR3. The V end was cut by 1 base, the J end by 1 base, with 7 bases between. The germline CDR1 and CDR2 sequences are SEHNR and FQNEAQ (reference sequence). CDR3 in DNA: TGTGCCAGCAGCTTAGACAAAACCCAAGAGACCCAGTACTTC. Amino acids: CASSLDKTQETQYF.

This chain uses TRBV6-1 with TRBJ1-1; no reliable D call. The CDR3 length is 10 residues. The germline V gene encodes CDR1 MNHNS and CDR2 SASEGT. V lost 5 bases and J lost 8, with 6 bases in between. The CDR3 protein is CASSSGEAFF. DNA of the CDR3: TGTGCCAGCAGTTCCGGAGAAGCTTTCTTT.

The chain has TRBV27 and TRBJ2-1; 10 positions match TRBD1. This CDR3 comprises 13 residues. CDR1 and CDR2 from the germline V gene are MNHEY and SMNVEV (reference sequence). V was pared by 4 bases and J by 7 bases, with 1 base of the junction left unmatched. The CDR3 loop reads CASSWDRGNEQFF. In DNA form, the CDR3 reads TGTGCCAGCAGTTGGGACAGGGGAAATGAGCAGTTCTTC.

The chain has TRBV6-1 and TRBJ2-7; TRBD1 matches at 7 bases. The germline CDR1 and CDR2 sequences are MNHNS and SASEGT. The V gene end was trimmed by 8 bases and the J gene end by 5 bases; junction bases not matched to a gene: 9. This CDR3 comprises 13 residues. CDR3 sequence reads: CASRTGATNEQYF. The CDR3 DNA reads as TGTGCCAGCCGGACAGGCGCAACTAACGAGCAGTACTTC.

The rearrangement uses TRBV4-1 and TRBJ2-7, with D possibly matching TRBD1 (5 bases). The CDR3 covers 14 residues. Looked up from germline, CDR1 is MGHRA and CDR2 is YSYEKL. The V gene lost 3 bases and the J gene lost 3 bases, with 12 bases spanning the gap. The CDR3 DNA reads TGCGCCAGCAGCCAGCTTCAGGGCCACTACGAGCAGTACTTC. Residues: CASSQLQGHYEQYF.

The chain joins TRBV28 to TRBJ1-1; a possible D gene is TRBD1 (6 bases). Germline-derived CDR1 and CDR2 are MDHEN and SYDVKM. The CDR3 is made up of 14 amino acids. Trimming took off 3 bases at V and 1 base at J, with 9 bases between the two ends. The CDR3 nucleotides are TGTGCCAGCAGTTTCCCGACAGGGAACACTGAAGCTTTCTTT. This translates into CASSFPTGNTEAFF.

The genes are TRBV7-6 and TRBJ2-7, with D perhaps matching TRBD1 or TRBD2 (5 bases each). Germline assignment: CDR1 SGHVS and CDR2 FNYEAQ. V dropped 1 base and J dropped 6 bases, with 10 bases sitting between them. CDR3 length: 13 residues. CDR3 in amino acids: CASSLDPGGEQYF. The CDR3, as DNA: TGTGCCAGCAGCTTAGACCCTGGGGGCGAGCAGTACTTC.

The chain combines TRBV25-1 with TRBJ2-5, with a tentative D call TRBD1 (5 bases). Trimming removed 1 base from V and 5 bases from J, with 20 bases in between. This CDR3 spans 17 amino acids. Germline values: CDR1 MGHDK, CDR2 SYGVNS. The CDR3 loop reads CASSELGFGAVGETQYF. In DNA form, the CDR3 reads TGTGCCAGCAGTGAATTGGGCTTTGGGGCGGTCGGGGAGACCCAGTACTTC.

The chain is built from TRBV10-3 and TRBJ2-5; no reliable D call. V lost 2 bases and J lost 2, with 9 bases in between. This CDR3 contains 14 residues. Germline CDR1 and CDR2: ENHRY and SYGVKD. In nucleotides, the CDR3 is TGTGCCATCAGTGAGAAGGCAGAACAAGAGACCCAGTACTTC. Its protein product is CAISEKAEQETQYF.

Here the CDR3 DNA reads TGCAGCGTTTTGCCGGGAGGCACAGATACGCAGTATTTT. This encodes CSVLPGGTDTQYF. This chain links TRBV29-1 with TRBJ2-3; possibly TRBD2 for D (6 bases). CDR3 length: 13 residues. V lost 5 bases, J lost 1 base, and 10 bases lay in between. Germline lookup yields CDR1 SQVTM and CDR2 ANQGSEA.

The rearrangement joins TRBV6-6 to TRBJ2-3; 7 nucleotides line up with TRBD2. J lost 1 base, V lost 7 bases, and 5 bases had no gene match. The CDR3 runs to 14 residues. Germline V lookup: CDR1 MNHNY, CDR2 SVGAGI (reference sequence). CDR3 amino acids: CASTISGGTDTQYF. CDR3 nucleotides: TGTGCCAGCACCATCAGCGGGGGCACAGATACGCAGTATTTT.

CDR3 sequence reads: CASSLGNSYNEQFF. CDR3 nucleotide sequence: TGTGCCAGCAGTTTAGGGAACTCCTACAATGAGCAGTTCTTC. The chain couples TRBV28 to TRBJ2-1; D ambiguous. Trimming shortened V by 2 bases and J by 0 bases, and 5 bases separated the two germline ends. The CDR3 loop spans 14 amino acids. Germline loops: CDR1 MDHEN, CDR2 SYDVKM.

The J gene is TRBJ2-1, the V gene TRBV4-1, with 9 nucleotides matching TRBD1. Germline values: CDR1 MGHRA, CDR2 YSYEKL. With 7 bases clipped from V and 8 bases from J, the junction kept 15 bases outside the gene matches. The CDR3 runs to 16 residues. CDR3 in DNA: TGCGCCAGCAACATGTTCACAGGGGGCGTTTACCATGAGCAGTTCTTC. Its protein is CASNMFTGGVYHEQFF.